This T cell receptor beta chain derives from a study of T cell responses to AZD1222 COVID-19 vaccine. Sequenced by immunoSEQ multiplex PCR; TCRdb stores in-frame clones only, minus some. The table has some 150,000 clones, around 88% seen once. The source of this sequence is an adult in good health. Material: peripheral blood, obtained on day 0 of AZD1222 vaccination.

The CDR3 is CAISEGTGVGGYTF. The CDR3 DNA sequence: TGTGCCATCAGTGAGGGCACAGGGGTAGGGGGCTACACCTTC. The chain employs TRBV10-3 and TRBJ1-2, with 7 bases fitting TRBD1. After removal of 2 bases from V and 8 bases from J, the junction contained 8 bases not matched to a gene. The CDR3 totals 14 residues. The germline V gene encodes CDR1 ENHRY and CDR2 SYGVKD.